This T cell receptor (beta chain) was identified during a study of long-term antiretroviral therapy in people with HIV. Notes on this clone: The antigen is unknown.

It was version v3.0 of the immunoSEQ assay that was run at survey level. Generated by immunoSEQ multiplex PCR, the TCRdb table keeps only in-frame clones and is missing some. The data hold some 35,000 clones, with 94% observed a single time. Broader study findings: Gathering of blood took place between the mid-2000s and the late 2010s, possibly under older ART regimens. Comparison with controls showed narrower CDR3 length ranges in HIV repertoires. No data were available on ART adherence, viral resistance or therapy changes.

This TCR derives from a woman aged 45-65 years with HIV. The sample consisted of unsorted PBMCs, taken 4.1 years after starting antiretroviral therapy.

CDR3 residues: CASRGQVGNTIYF. In DNA form, the CDR3 reads TGTGCCAGCAGGGGACAGGTTGGAAACACCATATATTTT. The chain uses TRBV6-1 and TRBJ1-3; 8 nucleotides align to TRBD1. CDR1 and CDR2 (germline): MNHNS, SASEGT. V lost 6 bases to trimming and J lost 3 bases; unmatched junction nucleotides: 1. There are 13 residues in the CDR3.